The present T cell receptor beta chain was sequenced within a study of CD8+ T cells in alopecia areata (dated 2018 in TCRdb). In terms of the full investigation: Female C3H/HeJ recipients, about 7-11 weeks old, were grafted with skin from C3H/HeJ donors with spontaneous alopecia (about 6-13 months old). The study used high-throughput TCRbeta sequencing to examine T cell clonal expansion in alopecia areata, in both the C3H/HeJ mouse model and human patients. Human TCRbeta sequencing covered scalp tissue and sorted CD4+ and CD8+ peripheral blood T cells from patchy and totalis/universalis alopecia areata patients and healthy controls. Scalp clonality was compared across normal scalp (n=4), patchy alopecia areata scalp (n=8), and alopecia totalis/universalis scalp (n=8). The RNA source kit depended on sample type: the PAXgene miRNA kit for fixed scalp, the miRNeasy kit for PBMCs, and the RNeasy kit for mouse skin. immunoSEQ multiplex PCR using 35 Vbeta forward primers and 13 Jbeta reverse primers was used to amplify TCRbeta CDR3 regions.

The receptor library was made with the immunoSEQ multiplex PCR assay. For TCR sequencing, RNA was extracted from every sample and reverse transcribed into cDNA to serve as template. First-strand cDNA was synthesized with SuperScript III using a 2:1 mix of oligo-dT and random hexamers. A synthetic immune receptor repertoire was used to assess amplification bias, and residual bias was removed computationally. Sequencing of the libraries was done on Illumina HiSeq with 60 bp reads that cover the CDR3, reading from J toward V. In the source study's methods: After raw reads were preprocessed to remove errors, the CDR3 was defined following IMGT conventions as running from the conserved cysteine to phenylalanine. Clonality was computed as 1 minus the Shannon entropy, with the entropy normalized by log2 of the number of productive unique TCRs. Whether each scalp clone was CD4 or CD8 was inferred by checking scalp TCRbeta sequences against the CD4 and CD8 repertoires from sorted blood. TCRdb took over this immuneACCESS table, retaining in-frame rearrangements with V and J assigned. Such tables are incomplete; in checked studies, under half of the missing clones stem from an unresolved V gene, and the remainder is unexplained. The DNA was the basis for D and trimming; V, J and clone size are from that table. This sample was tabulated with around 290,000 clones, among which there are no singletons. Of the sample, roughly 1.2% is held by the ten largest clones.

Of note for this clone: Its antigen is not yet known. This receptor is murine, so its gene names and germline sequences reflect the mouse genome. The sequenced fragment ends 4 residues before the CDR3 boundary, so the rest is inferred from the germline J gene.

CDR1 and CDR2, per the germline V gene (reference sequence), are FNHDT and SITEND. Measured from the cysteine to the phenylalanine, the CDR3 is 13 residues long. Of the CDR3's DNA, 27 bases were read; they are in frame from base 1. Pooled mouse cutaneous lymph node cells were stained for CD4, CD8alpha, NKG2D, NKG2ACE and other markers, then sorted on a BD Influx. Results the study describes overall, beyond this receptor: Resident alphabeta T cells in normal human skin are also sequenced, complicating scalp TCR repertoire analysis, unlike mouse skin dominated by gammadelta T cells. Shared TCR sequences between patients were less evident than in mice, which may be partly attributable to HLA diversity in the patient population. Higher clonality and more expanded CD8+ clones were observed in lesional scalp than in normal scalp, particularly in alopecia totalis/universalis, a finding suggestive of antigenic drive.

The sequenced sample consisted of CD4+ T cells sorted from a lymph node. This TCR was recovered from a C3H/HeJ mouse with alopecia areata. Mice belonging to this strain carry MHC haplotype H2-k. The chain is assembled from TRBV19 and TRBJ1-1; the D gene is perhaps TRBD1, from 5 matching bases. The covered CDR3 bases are TGTGCCAGCAGTATAGCCCAGGGAGTA. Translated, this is CASSIAQGV. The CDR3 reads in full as CASSIAQGVEVFF. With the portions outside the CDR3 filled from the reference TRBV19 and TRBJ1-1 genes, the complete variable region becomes GGIITQTPKFLIGQEGQKLTLKCQQNFNHDTMYWYRQDSGKGLRLIYYSITENDLQKGDLSEGYDASREKKSSFSLTVTSAQKNEMAVFLCASSIAQGVEVFFGKGTRLTVV.